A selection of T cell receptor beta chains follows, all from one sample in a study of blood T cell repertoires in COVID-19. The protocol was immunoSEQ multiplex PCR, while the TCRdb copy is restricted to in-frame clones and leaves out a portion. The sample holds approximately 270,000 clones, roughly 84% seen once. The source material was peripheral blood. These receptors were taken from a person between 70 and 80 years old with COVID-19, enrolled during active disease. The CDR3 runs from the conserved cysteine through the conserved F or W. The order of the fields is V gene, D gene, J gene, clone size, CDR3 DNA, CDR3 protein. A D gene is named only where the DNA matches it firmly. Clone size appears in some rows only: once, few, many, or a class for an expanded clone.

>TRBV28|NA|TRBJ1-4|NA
TGTGCCAGCATGTTTCAGGGAGAAAAACTGTTTTTT
CASMFQGEKLFF
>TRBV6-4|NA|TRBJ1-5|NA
TGTGCCAGCAGTCCCTCGGGGGAAGGAAAGCCCCAGCATTTT
CASSPSGEGKPQHF
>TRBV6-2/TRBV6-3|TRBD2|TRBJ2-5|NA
TGTGCCAGCAGTTACTCCCCTAATTTTAGCGGGGGGGCCCGGGAGACCCAGTACTTC
CASSYSPNFSGGARETQYF
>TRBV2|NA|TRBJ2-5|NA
TGTGCCAGCAGTGGGGGGACAACGAAGGGGGAGACCCAGTACTTC
CASSGGTTKGETQYF
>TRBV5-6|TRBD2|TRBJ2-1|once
TGTGCCAGCAGCCGACTAGCGGGAACCAATGAGCAGTTCTTC
CASSRLAGTNEQFF
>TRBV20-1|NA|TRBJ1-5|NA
TGCAGTGCTAGTACGGGAGAAAGCCTATCGCCCCAGCATTTT
CSASTGESLSPQHF
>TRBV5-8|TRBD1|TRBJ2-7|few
TGTGCCAGCAGCGTGGGACAGGGTGTCTACGAGCAGTACTTC
CASSVGQGVYEQYF
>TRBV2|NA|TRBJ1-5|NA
TGTGCCAGCAGTACTCGTCCAGGTGGCAATCAGCCCCAGCATTTT
CASSTRPGGNQPQHF
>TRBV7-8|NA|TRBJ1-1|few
TGTGCCAGCAGCCCCCAAGCTCAGGGGGAAGCTTTCTTT
CASSPQAQGEAFF
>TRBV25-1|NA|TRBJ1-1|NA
TGTGCCAGCAGTAGGCAGGGATACACTGAAGCTTTCTTT
CASSRQGYTEAFF
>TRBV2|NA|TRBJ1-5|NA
TGTGCCAGCAGTGGGTCGCCCCGGCGGAGCAATCAGCCCCAGCATTTT
CASSGSPRRSNQPQHF
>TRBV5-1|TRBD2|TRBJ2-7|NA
TGCGCCAGCAGCTTGGTTGCGGGAGCCGAGCAGTACTTC
CASSLVAGAEQYF
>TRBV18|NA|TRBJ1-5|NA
TGTGCCAGCTCACAACAGGGAAGGGATCAGCCCCAGCATTTT
CASSQQGRDQPQHF
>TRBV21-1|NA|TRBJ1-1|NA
TGTGCCAGCAGCAAAGTTCGGGGATCAGCTTTCTTT
CASSKVRGSAFF
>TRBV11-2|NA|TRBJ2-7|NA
TGTGCCAGCAGCCTGAACATCCTGTACGAGCAGTACTTC
CASSLNILYEQYF
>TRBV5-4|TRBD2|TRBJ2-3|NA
TGTGCCAGCAGCTTCTTGCGGGGGGGCCCATCCCCAGATACGCAGTATTTT
CASSFLRGGPSPDTQYF
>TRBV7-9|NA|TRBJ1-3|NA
TGTGCCAGCAGCTTAGTAGGGGCCTCTGGAAACACCATATATTTT
CASSLVGASGNTIYF
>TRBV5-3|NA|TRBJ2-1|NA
TGTGCCAGAAGCCTGCTCAGCGGCGAATACAATGAGCAGTTCTTC
CARSLLSGEYNEQFF
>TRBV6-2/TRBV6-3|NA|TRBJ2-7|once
TGTGCCAGCAGCACCCCCCTTTTCCCGGGACTTAGCGAGCAGTACTTC
CASSTPLFPGLSEQYF
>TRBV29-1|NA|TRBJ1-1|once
TGCAGCGTCGCGACACGTCAGAACACTGAAGCTTTCTTT
CSVATRQNTEAFF
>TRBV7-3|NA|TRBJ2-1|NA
TGTGCCAGCAGCCGCGCGGGGACCTCCTACAATGAGCAGTTCTTC
CASSRAGTSYNEQFF
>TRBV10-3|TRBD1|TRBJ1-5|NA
TGTGCCATAAGACAGGGCGAGGGAAGCAATCAGCCCCAGCATTTT
CAIRQGEGSNQPQHF
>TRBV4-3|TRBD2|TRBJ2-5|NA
TGCGCCAGCAGCCAAGATTGGCGGGGGGGAGGACAAGAGACCCAGTACTTC
CASSQDWRGGGQETQYF
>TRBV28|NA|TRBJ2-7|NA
TGTGCCAGCAGTTTTCCATTGAGACAGGACCTCTCCTACGAGCAGTACTTC
CASSFPLRQDLSYEQYF
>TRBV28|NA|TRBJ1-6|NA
TGTGCCAGCAGTGCTCAGCAGGGTTGGCCACCCCTCCACTTT
CASSAQQGWPPLHF
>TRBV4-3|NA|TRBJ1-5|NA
TGCGCCAGCAGCCAAGATTGGGGGGTTGGTCAGCCCCAGCATTTT
CASSQDWGVGQPQHF
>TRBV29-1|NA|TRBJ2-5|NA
TGCAGCGCGGCAAGGGGGGGGGCGAGCTCTGGAGAGACCCAGTACTTC
CSAARGGASSGETQYF
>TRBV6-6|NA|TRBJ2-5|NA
TGTGCCAGCAGCCAACTCCCCTGGGAGACCCAGTACTTC
CASSQLPWETQYF
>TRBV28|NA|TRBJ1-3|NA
TGTGCCAGCAGAGAATCAAGACCGGGACTAGGAAACACCATATATTTT
CASRESRPGLGNTIYF
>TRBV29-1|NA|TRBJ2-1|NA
TGCAGCGTTGAACAGGGGGGAAATGAGCAGTTCTTC
CSVEQGGNEQFF
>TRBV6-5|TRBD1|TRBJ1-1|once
TGTGCCAGCAGCGGGACAGGGGGCCGGAGGACTGAAGCTTTCTTT
CASSGTGGRRTEAFF
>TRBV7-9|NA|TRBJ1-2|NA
TGTGCCAGCACCCAGGGTACAGGTGGCTACACCTTC
CASTQGTGGYTF
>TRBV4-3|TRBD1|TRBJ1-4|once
TGCGCCAGCAGCCGGAACCCCACATCAGGTGACAGGGCTGAAAAACTGTTTTTT
CASSRNPTSGDRAEKLFF
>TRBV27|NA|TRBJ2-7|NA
TGTGCCAGCAGTTTAGTTGCGACAAGGGGTTACGAGCAGTACTTC
CASSLVATRGYEQYF
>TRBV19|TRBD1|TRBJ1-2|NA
TGTGCCAGTAGAAGACAGGGCCTCGACACCTTC
CASRRQGLDTF
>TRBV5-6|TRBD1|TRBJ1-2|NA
TGTGCCAGCAGCCTCCCGGACAGGGGTACTGGCTACACCTTC
CASSLPDRGTGYTF
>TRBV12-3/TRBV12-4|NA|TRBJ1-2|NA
TGTGCCAGCAGTTTAAGATCCGGGTATGGCTACACCTTC
CASSLRSGYGYTF
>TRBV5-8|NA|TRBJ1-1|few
TGTGCCAGCAGCTTGGCGGCAGGCCACACTGAAGCTTTCTTT
CASSLAAGHTEAFF
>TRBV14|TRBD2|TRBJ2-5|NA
TGTGCCAGCAGCCGAACGGGGGGTTTGGTACAAGAGACCCAGTACTTC
CASSRTGGLVQETQYF
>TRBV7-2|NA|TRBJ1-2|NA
TGTGCCAGCAGCTTTCAGGTTGACTATGGCTACACCTTC
CASSFQVDYGYTF
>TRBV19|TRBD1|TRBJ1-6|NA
TGTGCCAGTATCGGACAGGGCTATTCACCCCTCCACTTT
CASIGQGYSPLHF
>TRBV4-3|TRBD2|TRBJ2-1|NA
TGCGCCAGCAGCCAGGATAGCGGGAGTTGGTACAATGAGCAGTTCTTC
CASSQDSGSWYNEQFF
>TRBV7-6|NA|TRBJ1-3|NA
TGTGCCAGCAGCTTAGTTGCCCGACAAAGCTCTGGAAACACCATATATTTT
CASSLVARQSSGNTIYF